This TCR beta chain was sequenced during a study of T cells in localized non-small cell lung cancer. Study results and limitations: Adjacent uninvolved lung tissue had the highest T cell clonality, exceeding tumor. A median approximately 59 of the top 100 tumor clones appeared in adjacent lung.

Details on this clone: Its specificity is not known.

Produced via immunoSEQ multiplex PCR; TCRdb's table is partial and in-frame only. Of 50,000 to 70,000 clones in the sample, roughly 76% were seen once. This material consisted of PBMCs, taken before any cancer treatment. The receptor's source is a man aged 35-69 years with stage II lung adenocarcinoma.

The CDR3 loop is CAWSGQSNYGYTF. Written as DNA, the CDR3 is TGTGCCTGGAGTGGACAGTCTAACTATGGCTACACCTTC. This sequence joins TRBV30 and TRBJ1-2; the D gene is possibly TRBD1 (5 bases). The CDR3 loop spans 13 amino acids. Trimming left V 1 base short and J 0 bases short, with 6 bases between. The germline gives CDR1 GTSNPN, CDR2 SVGIG (reference sequence).